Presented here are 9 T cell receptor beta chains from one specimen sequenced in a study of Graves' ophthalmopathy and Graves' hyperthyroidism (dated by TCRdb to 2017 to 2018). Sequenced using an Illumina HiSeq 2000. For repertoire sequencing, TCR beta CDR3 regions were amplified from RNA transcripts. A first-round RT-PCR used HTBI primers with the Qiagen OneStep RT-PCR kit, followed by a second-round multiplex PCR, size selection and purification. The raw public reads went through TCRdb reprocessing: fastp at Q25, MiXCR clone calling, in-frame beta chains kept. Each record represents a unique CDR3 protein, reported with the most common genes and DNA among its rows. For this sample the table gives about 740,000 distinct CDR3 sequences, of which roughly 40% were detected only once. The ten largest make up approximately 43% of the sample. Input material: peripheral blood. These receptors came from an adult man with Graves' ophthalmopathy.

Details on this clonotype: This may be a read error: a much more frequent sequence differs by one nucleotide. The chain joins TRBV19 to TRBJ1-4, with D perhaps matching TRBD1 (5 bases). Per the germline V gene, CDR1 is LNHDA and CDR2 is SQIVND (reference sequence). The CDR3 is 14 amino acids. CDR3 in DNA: TGTGCCAGTAGCGACAGAACAACTAATGGAAAACTGTTTTTT. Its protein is CASSDRTTNGKLFF.

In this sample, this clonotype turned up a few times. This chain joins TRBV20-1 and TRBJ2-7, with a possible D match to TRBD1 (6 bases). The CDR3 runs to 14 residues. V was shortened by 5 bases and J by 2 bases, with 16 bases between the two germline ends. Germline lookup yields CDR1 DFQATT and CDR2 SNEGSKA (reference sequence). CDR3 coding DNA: TGCAGTGCTGGCCGTGGGACACCAACCTACGAGCAGTACTTC. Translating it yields CSAGRGTPTYEQYF.

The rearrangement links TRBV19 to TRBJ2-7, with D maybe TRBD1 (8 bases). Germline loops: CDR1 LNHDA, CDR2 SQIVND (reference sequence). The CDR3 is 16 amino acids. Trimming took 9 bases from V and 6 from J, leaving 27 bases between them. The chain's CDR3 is CASPTYSDREGREQYF. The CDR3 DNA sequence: TGTGCCAGCCCCACATATTCGGACAGGGAGGGACGCGAGCAGTACTTC.

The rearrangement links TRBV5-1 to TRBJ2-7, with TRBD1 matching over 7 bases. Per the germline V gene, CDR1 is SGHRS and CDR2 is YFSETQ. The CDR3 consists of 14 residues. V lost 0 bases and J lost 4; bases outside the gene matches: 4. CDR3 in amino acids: CASSLEGARYEQYF. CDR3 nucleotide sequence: TGCGCCAGCAGCTTGGAGGGGGCGCGATACGAGCAGTACTTC.

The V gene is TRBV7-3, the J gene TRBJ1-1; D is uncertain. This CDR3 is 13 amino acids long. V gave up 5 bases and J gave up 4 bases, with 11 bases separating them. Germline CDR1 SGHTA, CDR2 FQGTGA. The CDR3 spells CASSRGYGTEAFF. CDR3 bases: TGTGCCAGCAGCCGAGGGTACGGCACTGAAGCTTTCTTT.

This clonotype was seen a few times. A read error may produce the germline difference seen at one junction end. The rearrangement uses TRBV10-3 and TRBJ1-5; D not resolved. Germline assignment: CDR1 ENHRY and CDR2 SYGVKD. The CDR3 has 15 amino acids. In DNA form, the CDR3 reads TGTGCCAGCAGTGTAGATTCTGTGGGGTATCAGCCCCAGCATTTT. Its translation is CASSVDSVGYQPQHF.

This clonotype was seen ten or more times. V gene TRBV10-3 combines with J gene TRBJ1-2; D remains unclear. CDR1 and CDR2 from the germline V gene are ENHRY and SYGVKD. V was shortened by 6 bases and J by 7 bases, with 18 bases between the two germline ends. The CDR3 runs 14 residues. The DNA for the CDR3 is TGTGCCATCAGCCCGGATGCGAATTGGGGTGGCTACACCTTC. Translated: CAISPDANWGGYTF.

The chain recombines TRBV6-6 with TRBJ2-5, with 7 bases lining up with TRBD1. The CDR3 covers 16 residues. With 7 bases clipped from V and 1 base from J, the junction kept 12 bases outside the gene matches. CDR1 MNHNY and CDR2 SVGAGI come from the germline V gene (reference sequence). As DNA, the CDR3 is TGTGCCAGCATTCGAAACGTACAGGGGATCCAAGAGACCCAGTACTTC. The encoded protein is CASIRNVQGIQETQYF.

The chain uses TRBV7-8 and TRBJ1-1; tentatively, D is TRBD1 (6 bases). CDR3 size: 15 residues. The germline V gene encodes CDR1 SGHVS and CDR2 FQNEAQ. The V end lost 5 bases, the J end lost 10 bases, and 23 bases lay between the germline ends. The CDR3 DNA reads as TGTGCCAGCAGCCGGGGCGGAGCGGGGGGCACTCGAGCTTTCTTT. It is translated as CASSRGGAGGTRAFF.